These T cell receptor beta chains were read from a single sample in a study of beta chain features in type 1 diabetes. Assay: immunoSEQ multiplex PCR; the TCRdb copy retains only in-frame clones and omits some. This table holds roughly 290,000 clones, 7.5% to 9.5% found once. The sample consisted of central memory CD4+ T cells from blood. The receptors here all came from a woman under 30 in good health. Both conserved end residues are part of each CDR3. The order of the fields is CDR3 length, V gene, J gene, CDR3 protein.

15,TRBV6-1,TRBJ1-1,CASTPTGSLSTEAFF
15,TRBV5-1,TRBJ2-1,CASSPSGNVPNEQFF
17,TRBV4-1,TRBJ2-1,CASSQADSGGYRNEQFF
13,TRBV5-6,TRBJ2-5,CASSLTTGETQYF
13,TRBV4-3,TRBJ1-2,CASSPDRSYGYTF
13,TRBV2,TRBJ1-5,CASSQGTDQPQHF
14,TRBV25-1,TRBJ1-1,CASRGTWDGTEAFF
14,TRBV28,TRBJ1-5,CASSGNRGNQPQHF
16,TRBV28,TRBJ1-1,CASSPHSGTGNTEAFF
12,TRBV7-9,TRBJ1-1,CASSPQRPEAFF
14,TRBV7-2,TRBJ2-3,CASSPPGSPDTQYF
15,TRBV5-1,TRBJ2-3,CASSSSTSSTDTQYF
18,TRBV4-2,TRBJ2-5,CASSPQGTSLGYQETQYF
13,TRBV10-3,TRBJ2-2,CAIASGGSGELFF
12,TRBV5-4,TRBJ2-3,CASTTEADTQYF
15,TRBV5-1,TRBJ1-5,CASSLEGSQVQPQHF
14,TRBV11-3,TRBJ2-3,CASSFDRDTDTQYF
15,TRBV7-9,TRBJ1-5,CASSLEGPRNQPQHF
15,TRBV4-2,TRBJ2-7,CASSQAWDWVYEQYF
13,TRBV7-2,TRBJ2-1,CASTGYSYNEQFF
12,TRBV7-2,TRBJ1-2,CASSLGTAGYTF
11,TRBV7-9,TRBJ2-5,CASSFSETQYF
11,TRBV28,TRBJ1-5,CASSPPGPQHF
13,TRBV6-6,TRBJ1-1,CASSGIQGAEAFF
14,TRBV7-3,TRBJ2-7,CASSLLKQMNEQYF
13,TRBV9,TRBJ1-3,CASSVDPGNTIYF
11,TRBV20-1,TRBJ1-2,CSGETVPGYTF
13,TRBV7-2,TRBJ2-3,CASRSRVVDTQYF